The TCR beta chain under discussion was sequenced for a study of shared clonotypes between healthy human individuals. Across the whole study: Aged 18 to 49, the donors were a couple of women and a few men.

Whole-study findings and limits: Of the naive CD4 clonotypes, approximately 5% were shared across four donors. Generally, naive subsets (rather than memory subsets) showed larger estimated richness.

A remark on this clone: Its antigen is undetermined.

Some clones are missing from TCRdb's copy, which holds only in-frame ones; the method was immunoSEQ multiplex PCR. The table records some 2,500,000 clones, 85% to 95% of them present only once. From germline, CDR1 is SGHTA and CDR2 FQGNSA. This CDR3 has 19 residues. The germline V and J ends were trimmed by 2 bases and 1 base, with 23 bases remaining between them. The receptor was derived from a man aged 18 to 30 in good health. Some clones in this sample may be carry-over from other donors' samples. Sample: naive CD4+ T cells from PBMCs. The subset: CD45RA+ positively selected. V gene TRBV7-2 combines with J gene TRBJ1-1, with D unclear. CDR3 amino acids: CASSLIYSPNGRWNTEAFF. In DNA form, the CDR3 reads TGTGCCAGCAGCTTAATCTACAGCCCAAACGGACGGTGGAACACTGAAGCTTTCTTT.